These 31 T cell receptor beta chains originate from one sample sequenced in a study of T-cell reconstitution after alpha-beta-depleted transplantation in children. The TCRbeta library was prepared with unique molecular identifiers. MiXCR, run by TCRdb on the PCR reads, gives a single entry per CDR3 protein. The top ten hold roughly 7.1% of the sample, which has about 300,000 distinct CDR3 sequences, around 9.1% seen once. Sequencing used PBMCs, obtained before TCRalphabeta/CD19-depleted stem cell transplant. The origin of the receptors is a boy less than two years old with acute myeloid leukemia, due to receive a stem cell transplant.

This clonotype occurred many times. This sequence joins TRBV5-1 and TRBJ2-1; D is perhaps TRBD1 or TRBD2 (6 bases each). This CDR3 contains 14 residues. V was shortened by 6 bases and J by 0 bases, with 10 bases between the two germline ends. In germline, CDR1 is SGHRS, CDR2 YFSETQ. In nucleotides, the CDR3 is TGCGCCAGCACGGGGGCGAGCTCCTACAATGAGCAGTTCTTC. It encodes CASTGASSYNEQFF.

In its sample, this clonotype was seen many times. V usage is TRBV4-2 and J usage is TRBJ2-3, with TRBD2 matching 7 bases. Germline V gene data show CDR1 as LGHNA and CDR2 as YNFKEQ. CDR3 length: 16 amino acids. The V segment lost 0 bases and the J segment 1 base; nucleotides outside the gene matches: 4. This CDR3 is CASSQDPGLRTDTQYF. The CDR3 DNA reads TGTGCCAGCAGCCAAGATCCGGGACTACGCACAGATACGCAGTATTTT.

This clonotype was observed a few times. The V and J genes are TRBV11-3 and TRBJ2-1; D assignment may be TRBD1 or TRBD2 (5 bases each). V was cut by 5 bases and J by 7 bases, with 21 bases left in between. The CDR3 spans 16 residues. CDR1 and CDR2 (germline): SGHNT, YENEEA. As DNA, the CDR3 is TGTGCCAGCAGCGGGTACCCGGGACCGGGTAAAAATGAGCAGTTCTTC. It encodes CASSGYPGPGKNEQFF.

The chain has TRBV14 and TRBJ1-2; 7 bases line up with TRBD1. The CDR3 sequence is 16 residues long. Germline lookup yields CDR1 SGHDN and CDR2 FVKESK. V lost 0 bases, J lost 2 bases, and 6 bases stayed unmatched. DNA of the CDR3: TGTGCCAGCAGCCAAGAAGGACAGGTGGTGAACTATGGCTACACCTTC. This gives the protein CASSQEGQVVNYGYTF.

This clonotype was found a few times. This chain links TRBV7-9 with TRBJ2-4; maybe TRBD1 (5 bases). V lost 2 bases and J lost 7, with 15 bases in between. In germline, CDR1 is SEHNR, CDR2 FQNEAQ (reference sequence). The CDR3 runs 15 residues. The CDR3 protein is CASSLTVRQWNIQYF. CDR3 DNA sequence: TGTGCCAGCAGCTTAACCGTCCGACAGTGGAACATTCAGTACTTC.

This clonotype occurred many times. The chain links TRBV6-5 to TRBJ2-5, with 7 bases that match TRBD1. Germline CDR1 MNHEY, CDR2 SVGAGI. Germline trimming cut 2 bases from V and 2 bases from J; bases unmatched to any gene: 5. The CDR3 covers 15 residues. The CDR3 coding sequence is TGTGCCAGCAGTTACGACGCCAGGGGGCAAGAGACCCAGTACTTC. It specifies CASSYDARGQETQYF.

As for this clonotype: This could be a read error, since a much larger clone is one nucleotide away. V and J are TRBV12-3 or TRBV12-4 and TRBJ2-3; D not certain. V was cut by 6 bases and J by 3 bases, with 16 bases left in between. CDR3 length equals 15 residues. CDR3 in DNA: TGTGCCAGCAGCCCCTCCGGGCTGGCGACAGATACGCAGTATTTT. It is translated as CASSPSGLATDTQYF.

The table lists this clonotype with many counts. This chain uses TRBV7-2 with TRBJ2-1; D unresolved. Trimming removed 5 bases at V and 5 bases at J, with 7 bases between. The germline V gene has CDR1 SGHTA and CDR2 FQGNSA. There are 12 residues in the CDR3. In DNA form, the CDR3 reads TGTGCCAGCAGCGGGCTAAACAATGAGCAGTTCTTC. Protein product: CASSGLNNEQFF.

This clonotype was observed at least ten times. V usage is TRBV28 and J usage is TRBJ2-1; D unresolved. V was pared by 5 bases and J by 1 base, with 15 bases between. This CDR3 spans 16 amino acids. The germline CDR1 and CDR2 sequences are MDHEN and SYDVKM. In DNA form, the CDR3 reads TGTGCCAGCAGTCCTAAGGATTGGGTTTCCTACAATGAGCAGTTCTTC. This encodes CASSPKDWVSYNEQFF.

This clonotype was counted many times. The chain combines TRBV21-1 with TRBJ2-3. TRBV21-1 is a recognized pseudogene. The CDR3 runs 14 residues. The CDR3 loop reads CASKEGRSTDTQYF. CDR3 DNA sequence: TGTGCCAGCAAGGAAGGCAGGAGCACAGATACGCAGTATTTT.

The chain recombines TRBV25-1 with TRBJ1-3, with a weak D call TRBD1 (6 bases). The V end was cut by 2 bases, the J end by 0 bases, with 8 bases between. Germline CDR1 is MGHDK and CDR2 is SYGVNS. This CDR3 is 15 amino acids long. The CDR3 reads CASSEGGGSGNTIYF. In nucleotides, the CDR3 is TGTGCCAGCAGTGAAGGGGGCGGCTCTGGAAACACCATATATTTT.

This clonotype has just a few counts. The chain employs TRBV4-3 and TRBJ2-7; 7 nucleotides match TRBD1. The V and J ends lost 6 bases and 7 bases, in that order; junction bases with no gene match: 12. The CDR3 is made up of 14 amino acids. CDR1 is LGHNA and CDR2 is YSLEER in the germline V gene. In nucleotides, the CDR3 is TGCGCCAGCAGTTGGAACAGGGGAGATCGTGAGCAGTACTTC. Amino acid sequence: CASSWNRGDREQYF.

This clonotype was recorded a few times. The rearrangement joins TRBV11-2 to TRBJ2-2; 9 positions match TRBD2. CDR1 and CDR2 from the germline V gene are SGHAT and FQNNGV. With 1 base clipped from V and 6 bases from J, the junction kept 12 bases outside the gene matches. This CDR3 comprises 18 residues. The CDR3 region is CASSLGARGSGSAGELFF. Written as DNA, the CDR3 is TGTGCCAGCAGCTTAGGGGCTCGGGGTAGCGGGAGCGCCGGGGAGCTGTTTTTT.

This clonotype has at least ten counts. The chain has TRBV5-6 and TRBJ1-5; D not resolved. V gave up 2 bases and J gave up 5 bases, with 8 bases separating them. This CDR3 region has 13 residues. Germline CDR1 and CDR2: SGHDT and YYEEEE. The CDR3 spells CASSFGTDQPQHF. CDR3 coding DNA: TGTGCCAGCAGCTTTGGAACGGATCAGCCCCAGCATTTT.

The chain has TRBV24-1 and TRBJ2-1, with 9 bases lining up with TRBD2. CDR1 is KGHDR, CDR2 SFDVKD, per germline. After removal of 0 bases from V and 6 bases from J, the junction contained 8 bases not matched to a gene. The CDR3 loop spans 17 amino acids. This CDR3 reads CATSDLQGGRGGNEQFF. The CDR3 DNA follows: TGTGCCACCAGTGATTTGCAAGGCGGGAGGGGGGGCAATGAGCAGTTCTTC.

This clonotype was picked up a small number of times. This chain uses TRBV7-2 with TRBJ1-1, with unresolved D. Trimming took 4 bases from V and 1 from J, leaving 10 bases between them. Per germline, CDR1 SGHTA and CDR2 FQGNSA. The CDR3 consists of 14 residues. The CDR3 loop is CASSSRTANTEAFF. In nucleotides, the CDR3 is TGTGCCAGCAGCTCTCGGACGGCGAACACTGAAGCTTTCTTT.

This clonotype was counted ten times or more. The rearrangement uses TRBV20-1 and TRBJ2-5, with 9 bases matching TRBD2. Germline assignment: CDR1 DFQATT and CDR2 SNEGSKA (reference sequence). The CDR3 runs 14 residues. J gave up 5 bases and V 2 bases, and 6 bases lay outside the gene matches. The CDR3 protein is CSARWAGGMETQYF. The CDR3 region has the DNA TGCAGTGCTAGATGGGCGGGGGGGATGGAGACCCAGTACTTC.

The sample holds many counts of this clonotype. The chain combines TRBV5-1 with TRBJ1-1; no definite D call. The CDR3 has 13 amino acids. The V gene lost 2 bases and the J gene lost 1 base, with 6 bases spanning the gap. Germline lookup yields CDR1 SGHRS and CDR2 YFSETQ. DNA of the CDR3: TGCGCCAGCAGCTTTATAGGGAACACTGAAGCTTTCTTT. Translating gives CASSFIGNTEAFF.

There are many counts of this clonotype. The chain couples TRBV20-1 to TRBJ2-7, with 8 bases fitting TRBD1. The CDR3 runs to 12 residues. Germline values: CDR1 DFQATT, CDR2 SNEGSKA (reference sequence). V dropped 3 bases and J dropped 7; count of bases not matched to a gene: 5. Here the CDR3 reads CSASDRGFEQYF. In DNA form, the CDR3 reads TGCAGTGCTAGCGACAGGGGTTTTGAGCAGTACTTC.

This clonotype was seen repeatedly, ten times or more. CDR3 protein: CASSVTNNSPLHF. The CDR3 DNA follows: TGTGCCAGCAGCGTCACTAATAATTCACCCCTCCACTTT. The V gene is TRBV12-3 or TRBV12-4, the J gene TRBJ1-6; D is uncertain. The V gene lost 6 bases and the J gene lost 5 bases, with 8 bases spanning the gap. The length of the CDR3 is 13 residues.

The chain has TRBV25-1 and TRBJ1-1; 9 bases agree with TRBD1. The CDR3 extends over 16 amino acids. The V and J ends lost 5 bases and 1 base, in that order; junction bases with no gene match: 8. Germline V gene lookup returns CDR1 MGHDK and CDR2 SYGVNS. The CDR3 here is CASSSLGQGGNTEAFF. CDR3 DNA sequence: TGTGCCAGCAGTTCCCTGGGACAGGGAGGGAACACTGAAGCTTTCTTT.

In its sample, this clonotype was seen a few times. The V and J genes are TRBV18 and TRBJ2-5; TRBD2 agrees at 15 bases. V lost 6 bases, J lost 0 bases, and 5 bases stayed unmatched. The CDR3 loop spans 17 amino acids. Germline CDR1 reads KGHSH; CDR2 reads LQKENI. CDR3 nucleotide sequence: TGTGCCAGCTCCCCGGGACTAGCGGGAGGACACCAAGAGACCCAGTACTTC. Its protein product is CASSPGLAGGHQETQYF.

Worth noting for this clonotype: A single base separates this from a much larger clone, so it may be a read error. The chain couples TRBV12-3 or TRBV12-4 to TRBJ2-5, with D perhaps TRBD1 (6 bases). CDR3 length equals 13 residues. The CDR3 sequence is CASSFGQQETQHF. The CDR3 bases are TGTGCCAGCAGTTTCGGACAGCAAGAGACCCAGCACTTC.

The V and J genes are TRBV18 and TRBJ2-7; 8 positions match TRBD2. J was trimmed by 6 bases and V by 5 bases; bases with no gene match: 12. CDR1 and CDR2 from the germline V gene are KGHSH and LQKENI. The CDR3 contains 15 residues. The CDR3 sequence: CASSTATAGEFEQYF. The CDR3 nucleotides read TGTGCCAGCTCAACGGCGACAGCGGGAGAATTCGAGCAGTACTTC.

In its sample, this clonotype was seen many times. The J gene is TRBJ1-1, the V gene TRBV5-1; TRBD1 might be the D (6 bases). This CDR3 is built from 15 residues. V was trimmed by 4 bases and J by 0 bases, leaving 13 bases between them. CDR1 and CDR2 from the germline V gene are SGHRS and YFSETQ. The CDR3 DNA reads TGCGCCAGCAGCCCGTTGGACAGTATGAACACTGAAGCTTTCTTT. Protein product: CASSPLDSMNTEAFF.

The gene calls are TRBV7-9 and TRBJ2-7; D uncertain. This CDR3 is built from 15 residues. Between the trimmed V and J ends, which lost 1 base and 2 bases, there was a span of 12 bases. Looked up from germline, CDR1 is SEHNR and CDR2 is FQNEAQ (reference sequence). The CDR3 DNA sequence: TGTGCCAGCAGCTTAGATGGGGTAGGCCCCTACGAGCAGTACTTC. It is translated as CASSLDGVGPYEQYF.

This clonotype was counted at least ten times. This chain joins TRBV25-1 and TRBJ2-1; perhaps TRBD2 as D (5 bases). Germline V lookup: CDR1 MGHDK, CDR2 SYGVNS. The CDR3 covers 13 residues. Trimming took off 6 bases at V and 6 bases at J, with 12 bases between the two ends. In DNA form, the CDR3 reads TGTGCCAGCAGCCTCGGGATTACCAATGAGCAGTTCTTC. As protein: CASSLGITNEQFF.

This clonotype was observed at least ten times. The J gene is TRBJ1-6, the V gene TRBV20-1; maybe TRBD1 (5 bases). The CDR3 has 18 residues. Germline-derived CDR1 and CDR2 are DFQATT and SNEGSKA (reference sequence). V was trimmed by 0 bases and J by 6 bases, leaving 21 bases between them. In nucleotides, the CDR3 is TGCAGTGCTAGAGATCGGTCGGGGCAGCGAGTGAGTAATTCACCCCTCCACTTT. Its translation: CSARDRSGQRVSNSPLHF.

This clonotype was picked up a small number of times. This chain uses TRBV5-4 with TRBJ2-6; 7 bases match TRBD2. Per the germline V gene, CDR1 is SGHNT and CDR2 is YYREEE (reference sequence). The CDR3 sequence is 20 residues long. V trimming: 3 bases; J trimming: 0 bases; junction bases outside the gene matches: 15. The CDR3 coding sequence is TGTGCCAGCAGCTCCCAACGGCTAGCGGTCACCTACTCTGGGGCCAACGTCCTGACTTTC. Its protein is CASSSQRLAVTYSGANVLTF.

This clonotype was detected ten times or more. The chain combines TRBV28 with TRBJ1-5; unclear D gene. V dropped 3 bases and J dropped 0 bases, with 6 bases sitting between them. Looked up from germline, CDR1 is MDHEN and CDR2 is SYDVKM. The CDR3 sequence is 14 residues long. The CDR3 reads CASSLESSNQPQHF. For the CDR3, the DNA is TGTGCCAGCAGTTTGGAAAGTAGCAATCAGCCCCAGCATTTT.

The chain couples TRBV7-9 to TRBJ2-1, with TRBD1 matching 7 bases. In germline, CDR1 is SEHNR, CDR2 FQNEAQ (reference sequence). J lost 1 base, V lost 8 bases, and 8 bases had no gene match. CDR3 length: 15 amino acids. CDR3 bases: TGTGCCAGCGGCACAGGGGCGGTTTCCTACAATGAGCAGTTCTTC. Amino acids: CASGTGAVSYNEQFF.